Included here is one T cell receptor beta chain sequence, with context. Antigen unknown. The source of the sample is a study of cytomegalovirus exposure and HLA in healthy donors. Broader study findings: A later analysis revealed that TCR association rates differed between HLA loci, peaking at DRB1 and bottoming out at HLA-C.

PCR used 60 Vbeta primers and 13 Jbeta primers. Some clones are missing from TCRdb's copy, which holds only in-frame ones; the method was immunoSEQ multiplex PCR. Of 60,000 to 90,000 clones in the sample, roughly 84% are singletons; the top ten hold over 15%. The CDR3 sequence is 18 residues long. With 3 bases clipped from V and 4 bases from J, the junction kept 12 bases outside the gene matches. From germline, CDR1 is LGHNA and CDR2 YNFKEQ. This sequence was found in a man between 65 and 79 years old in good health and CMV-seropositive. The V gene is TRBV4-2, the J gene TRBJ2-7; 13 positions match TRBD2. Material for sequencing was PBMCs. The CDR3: CASSHSQTSGRSVYEQYF. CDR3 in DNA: TGTGCCAGCAGCCATTCCCAGACTAGCGGGAGGTCGGTTTACGAGCAGTACTTC.